These 3 T cell receptor beta chains share one sample of origin, sequenced in a study of vaccination effects on CD4 cells after COVID-19. Assay: immunoSEQ multiplex PCR; the TCRdb copy retains only in-frame clones and omits some. Of under 50,000 clones in the sample, about 70% were seen once. Their antigens are not known. At the end of nine to ten days of culture, CD4+ T cells were isolated. Sequencing was performed on CD4+ T cells from PBMCs cultured without peptide, taken before COVID-19 vaccination. Receptors originate from a human donor who had a prior SARS-CoV-2 infection.

The chain employs TRBV12-5 and TRBJ1-1; no definite D call. V gave up 3 bases and J gave up 2 bases, with 7 bases separating them. The CDR3 is made up of 13 amino acids. Germline lookup yields CDR1 LGHNT and CDR2 FRNRAP. CDR3 DNA: TGTGCTAGTGGTTTAGAGCGAAACACTGAAGCTTTCTTT. Residues: CASGLERNTEAFF.

This clone was seen a few times. V usage is TRBV7-9 and J usage is TRBJ1-1, with 10 bases aligning to TRBD1. The germline V gene has CDR1 SEHNR and CDR2 FQNEAQ (reference sequence). The CDR3 sequence is 15 residues long. The V and J ends lost 0 bases and 5 bases, in that order; junction bases with no gene match: 3. The CDR3 spells CASSLADRGRTEAFF. The CDR3 coding sequence is TGTGCCAGCAGCTTAGCGGACAGGGGGAGGACTGAAGCTTTCTTT.

This rearrangement joins TRBV5-1 to TRBJ1-3; D ambiguous. The germline V gene encodes CDR1 SGHRS and CDR2 YFSETQ. The CDR3 extends over 12 amino acids. The V gene lost 0 bases and the J gene lost 4 bases, with 2 bases spanning the gap. CDR3 DNA: TGCGCCAGCAGCTTGGGGGGAAACACCATATATTTT. Residues: CASSLGGNTIYF.